These T cell receptor beta chains were read from a single sample in a study of patients and donors after allogeneic stem cell transplantation. TCRdb ran MiXCR on the RT-PCR reads and lists one entry per CDR3 protein. The repertoire holds some 21,000 distinct CDR3 sequences, with 29% as singletons. The material sequenced was blood, either unsorted or a sorted T cell fraction (not recorded which). These receptors all stem from a human donor who was either an allogeneic HSCT recipient or a stem cell or donor lymphocyte infusion donor (not recorded which). It is not recorded whose cells these are; they may come from a transplant donor. Both conserved end residues are part of each CDR3. Each record gives: J gene, V gene, D gene, clone size, CDR3 protein, CDR3 DNA. D genes are given only for firm matches. Clone size, where shown, is once, few, many, or a class for clones that have expanded.

TRBJ1-5	TRBV18	.	.	CASSPEAWGNQPQHF	TGTGCCAGCTCACCAGAGGCTTGGGGCAATCAGCCCCAGCATTTT
TRBJ1-1	TRBV12-3/TRBV12-4	.	few	CASQGQPLNTEAFF	TGTGCCAGCCAGGGCCAGCCCTTGAACACTGAAGCTTTCTTT
TRBJ1-4	TRBV12-3/TRBV12-4	.	few	CASSLGNEKLFF	TGTGCCAGCAGTTTAGGTAATGAAAAACTGTTTTTT
TRBJ2-3	TRBV7-2	TRBD2	.	CASSSRLAGGTDTQYF	TGTGCCAGCAGCTCCCGGCTAGCGGGGGGCACAGATACGCAGTATTTT
TRBJ2-3	TRBV5-1	TRBD1	.	CASSLGTGIDTQYF	TGCGCCAGCAGCTTGGGGACAGGGATAGATACGCAGTATTTT
TRBJ1-2	TRBV5-1	TRBD1	few	CASSLEGQTRWYGYTF	TGCGCCAGCAGCTTGGAGGGACAGACCCGTTGGTATGGCTACACCTTC
TRBJ2-2	TRBV10-3	.	.	CAITAGTTNTGELFF	TGTGCCATCACCGCTGGGACAACGAACACCGGGGAGCTGTTTTTT
TRBJ1-5	TRBV7-2	.	.	CASSLYRASNQPQHF	TGTGCCAGCAGCTTATACAGGGCTAGCAATCAGCCCCAGCATTTT
TRBJ1-2	TRBV9	.	few	CASSVRFGYTF	TGTGCCAGCAGCGTACGATTTGGCTACACCTTC
TRBJ1-2	TRBV5-1	TRBD1	.	CASSQPGQPTYGYTF	TGCGCCAGCAGCCAACCGGGACAGCCAACCTATGGCTACACCTTC
TRBJ2-3	TRBV5-6	.	.	CASSSPRGVPDTQYF	TGTGCCAGCAGCTCCCCCAGGGGAGTACCAGATACGCAGTATTTT
TRBJ2-2	TRBV6-6	TRBD1	.	CASSPGGTGSGELFF	TGTGCCAGCAGTCCTGGGGGGACAGGGTCCGGGGAGCTGTTTTTT
TRBJ1-2	TRBV12-3/TRBV12-4	.	.	CASNGRGGPDGYTF	TGTGCCAGCAATGGAAGAGGTGGGCCGGATGGCTACACCTTC
TRBJ1-1	TRBV5-1	.	few	CASSLGASNTEAFF	TGCGCCAGCAGCTTGGGGGCATCGAACACTGAAGCTTTCTTT
TRBJ1-1	TRBV2	.	.	CASVGDYDTEAFF	TGTGCCAGCGTAGGGGATTACGACACTGAAGCTTTCTTT
TRBJ1-2	TRBV11-2	.	.	CASSRTDPGFNYGYTF	TGTGCCAGCAGCCGAACCGACCCGGGTTTTAACTATGGCTACACCTTC
TRBJ2-5	TRBV5-1	TRBD2	few	CASSYPSGGEETQYF	TGCGCCAGCAGCTACCCTAGCGGGGGGGAAGAGACCCAGTACTTC
TRBJ1-2	TRBV11-2	TRBD1	many	CASSSGTGPGYTF	TGTGCCAGCAGCTCGGGGACAGGGCCTGGCTACACCTTC
TRBJ1-2	TRBV6-5	TRBD1	.	CASTTTGNGYTF	TGTGCCAGCACCACGACAGGGAATGGCTACACCTTC
TRBJ1-2	TRBV9	.	.	CASSVGGGAYGYTF	TGTGCCAGCAGCGTAGGAGGAGGGGCCTATGGCTACACCTTC
TRBJ2-3	TRBV25-1	TRBD2	.	CASSEWTSGGVKDTQYF	TGTGCCAGCAGTGAATGGACTAGCGGGGGGGTGAAAGATACGCAGTATTTT
TRBJ1-1	TRBV6-5	.	few	CASSYQTNTEAFF	TGTGCCAGCAGTTATCAGACGAACACTGAAGCTTTCTTT
TRBJ2-5	TRBV20-1	.	few	CSATQVRKETQYF	TGCAGTGCTACCCAGGTCCGGAAAGAGACCCAGTACTTC
TRBJ1-5	TRBV25-1	.	.	CASSEYWLPVRPQHF	TGTGCCAGCAGTGAATATTGGCTTCCTGTCCGGCCCCAGCATTTT
TRBJ1-1	TRBV12-3/TRBV12-4	.	.	CASSLVGEGTEAFF	TGTGCCAGCAGTTTGGTAGGGGAGGGCACTGAAGCTTTCTTT
TRBJ2-3	TRBV29-1	TRBD1	few	CSVDGGQATDTQYF	TGCAGCGTTGACGGGGGACAGGCAACAGATACGCAGTATTTT
TRBJ2-2	TRBV20-1	.	few	CSARLNVGELFF	TGCAGTGCTAGGCTAAATGTCGGGGAGCTGTTTTTT
TRBJ2-1	TRBV6-5	TRBD2	.	CASSPTSGLAGAGNEQFF	TGTGCCAGCAGTCCGACTTCGGGGCTAGCGGGGGCCGGGAATGAGCAGTTCTTC
TRBJ1-6	TRBV5-1	.	.	CASSEGDSPLHF	TGCGCCAGCAGCGAAGGGGACTCACCCCTCCACTTT
TRBJ1-6	TRBV4-3	.	.	CASSQEGFIDSPLHF	TGCGCCAGCAGCCAAGAGGGCTTCATTGATTCACCCCTCCACTTT
TRBJ1-2	TRBV28	.	.	CASSLGPPFYGYTF	TGTGCCAGCAGTTTGGGACCTCCCTTCTACGGCTACACCTTC
TRBJ1-4	TRBV10-3	.	.	CAISELGEKLFF	TGTGCCATCAGTGAATTGGGTGAAAAACTGTTTTTT
TRBJ1-1	TRBV4-2	TRBD1	.	CASSQSQGRDTEAFF	TGTGCCAGCAGCCAGTCACAGGGGAGGGACACTGAAGCTTTCTTT
TRBJ1-2	TRBV9	TRBD1	.	CASSPPLPGQISYGYTF	TGTGCCAGCAGCCCCCCACTCCCGGGACAGATTTCCTATGGCTACACCTTC
TRBJ1-1	TRBV6-6	TRBD1	few	CASSWTGRTEAFF	TGTGCCAGCAGCTGGACAGGGCGTACTGAAGCTTTCTTT
TRBJ2-2	TRBV20-1	TRBD2	many	CSAFLAGGPIGELFF	TGCAGTGCTTTTTTAGCGGGGGGGCCCATCGGGGAGCTGTTTTTT
TRBJ1-1	TRBV7-9	.	few	CASSHKLNTEAFF	TGTGCCAGCAGCCATAAGCTTAACACTGAAGCTTTCTTT
TRBJ2-1	TRBV12-3/TRBV12-4	.	.	CASSLASAGNEQFF	TGTGCCAGCAGTTTGGCATCCGCGGGGAATGAGCAGTTCTTC
TRBJ2-3	TRBV24-1	TRBD2	.	CATSDLPSGASDTQYF	TGTGCCACCAGTGATTTGCCTAGCGGGGCCTCAGATACGCAGTATTTT
TRBJ2-1	TRBV4-2	TRBD1	.	CASSQDARGREQFF	TGTGCCAGCAGCCAAGATGCGAGGGGGCGTGAGCAGTTCTTC
TRBJ2-2	TRBV20-1	.	.	CSAVYRRNTGELFF	TGCAGTGCTGTCTACAGACGAAACACCGGGGAGCTGTTTTTT
TRBJ1-1	TRBV10-3	TRBD1	few	CAISGHRDRDTEAFF	TGTGCCATCAGTGGTCATCGGGACAGGGACACTGAAGCTTTCTTT
TRBJ1-1	TRBV7-9	.	.	CASSPPVHTEAFF	TGTGCCAGCAGCCCCCCGGTCCACACTGAAGCTTTCTTT
TRBJ1-1	TRBV5-1	.	once	CASRRSEGYTEAFF	TGCGCCAGCAGGAGGTCTGAGGGGTACACTGAAGCTTTCTTT
TRBJ2-1	TRBV10-3	TRBD2	.	CAINKRGGIRSEQFF	TGTGCCATCAATAAGCGGGGGGGAATACGTAGTGAGCAGTTCTTC
TRBJ2-3	TRBV7-8	TRBD2	few	CASSPGTSSNPSDTQYF	TGTGCCAGCAGCCCCGGGACTAGCTCAAACCCTTCAGATACGCAGTATTTT